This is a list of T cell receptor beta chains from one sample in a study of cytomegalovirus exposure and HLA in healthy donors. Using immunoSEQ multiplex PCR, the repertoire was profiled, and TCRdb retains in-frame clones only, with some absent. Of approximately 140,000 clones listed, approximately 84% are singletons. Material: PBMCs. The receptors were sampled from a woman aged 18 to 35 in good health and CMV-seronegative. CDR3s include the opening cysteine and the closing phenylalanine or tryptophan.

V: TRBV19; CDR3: CASSIGGSYEQYF
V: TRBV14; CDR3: CASSPFSGTKIPDEQFF
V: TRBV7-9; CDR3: CAFRLAGVYNEQFF
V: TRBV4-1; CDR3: CASSQLLLRGNTEAFF
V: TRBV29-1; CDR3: CSVEQSHRDTQYF
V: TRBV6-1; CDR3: CASSRLAGGTDTQYF
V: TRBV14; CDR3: CASSQRAQRAVYNEQFF
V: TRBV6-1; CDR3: CASSEAGGDGSYEQYF
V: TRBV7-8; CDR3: CASSLVGGSQPQHF
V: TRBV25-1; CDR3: CASSPGGGQDYNQPQHF
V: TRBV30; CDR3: CAWSGRAGELFF
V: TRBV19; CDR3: CASTGRIISSDTEAFF
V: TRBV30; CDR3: CAWSRRGSETQYF
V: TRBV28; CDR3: CASSPWTNYEQFF
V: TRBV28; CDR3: CASSLGGTDTQYF
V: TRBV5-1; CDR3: CASSLQSEGEQFF
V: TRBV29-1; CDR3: CSVGGVTDTQYF
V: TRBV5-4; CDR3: CASSLETSGSRTDTQYF